Listed below are T cell receptor beta chains from one sample, sequenced in a study of vaccination and CD4 T cells after COVID-19. These TCRs' antigens remain unknown. Each CDR3 protein is one row after TCRdb ran MiXCR on the PCR reads. Seen here are some 20,000 distinct CDR3 sequences, over 40% observed once, and the top ten hold 2% to 3%. The starting material was CD4+ T cells from blood, cultured in vitro, obtained after SARS-CoV-2 vaccination. Receptor source: a human donor who had recovered from COVID-19. CDR3s include the opening cysteine and the closing phenylalanine or tryptophan. A D gene is named only where the DNA matches it firmly. Clone size, where shown, is once, few, many, or a class for clones that have expanded.

>17|TRBV27|TRBD1|TRBJ1-1|NA
TGTGCCAGCAGTTCCTCCGTCTCGGGACAGGGTGGGACTGAAGCTTTCTTT
CASSSSVSGQGGTEAFF
>16|TRBV25-1|TRBD1|TRBJ1-2|NA
TGTGCCAGCAGTGAATATGGCGTCAGGGGGAGGGATGGCTACACCTTC
CASSEYGVRGRDGYTF
>15|TRBV6-1|NA|TRBJ2-5|NA
TGTGCCAGCACCCCTGTTAGGGGGAGCGATGGGGCCCAGTACTTC
CASTPVRGSDGAQYF
>13|TRBV25-1|TRBD1|TRBJ2-3|NA
TGTGCCAGCAGTGCAACAGGGGTACTTACGCAGTATTTT
CASSATGVLTQYF
>11|TRBV28|NA|TRBJ2-7|NA
TGTGCCAGCAACTCTCCCTACGAGCAGTACTTC
CASNSPYEQYF
>13|TRBV7-2|NA|TRBJ1-1|few
TGTGCCAGCAGCTCCCTGGTGAACACTGAAGCTTTCTTT
CASSSLVNTEAFF
>14|TRBV11-2|TRBD1|TRBJ2-7|NA
TGTGCCAGCAGCTTAGTGACAGGGGGGAACGAGCAGTACTTC
CASSLVTGGNEQYF
>13|TRBV7-2|NA|TRBJ1-5|NA
TGTGCCAGCAGCGCAAGGTCTGGGGAGCCCCAGCATTTT
CASSARSGEPQHF
>13|TRBV10-3|NA|TRBJ1-1|NA
TGTGCCACTATAGGTCCCCCTGACACTGAAGCTTTCTTT
CATIGPPDTEAFF
>15|TRBV7-9|NA|TRBJ1-2|few
TGTGCCAGCAGCCCCCGGCCACCGACTAACTATGGCTACACCTTC
CASSPRPPTNYGYTF
>13|TRBV11-1|NA|TRBJ1-2|NA
TGTGCCAGCAGCTTAGGAGGGAACTATGGCTACACCTTC
CASSLGGNYGYTF
>15|TRBV24-1|NA|TRBJ2-2|few
TGTGCCACGCCGCGAATCAACAAGAACACCGGGGAGCTGTTTTTT
CATPRINKNTGELFF
>15|TRBV7-8|NA|TRBJ1-2|NA
TGTGCCAGCAGCTTAGCTGCGGGGGCAGGCCATGGCTACACCTTC
CASSLAAGAGHGYTF
>13|TRBV27|NA|TRBJ2-7|NA
TGTGCCAGCAGTCTCCGGGTCTCCTACGAGCAGTACTTC
CASSLRVSYEQYF
>15|TRBV18|NA|TRBJ2-5|NA
TGTGCCAGCTCACCGACGTCCCAAGGGGCAGAGACCCAGTACTTC
CASSPTSQGAETQYF
>17|TRBV19|NA|TRBJ1-2|NA
TGTGCCAGTAGTATAATTATTACTCCACAGGGACACTATGGCTACACCTTC
CASSIIITPQGHYGYTF
>12|TRBV6-1|NA|TRBJ2-7|NA
TGTGCCAGCACCCGGTGGTCCTACGAGCAGTACTTC
CASTRWSYEQYF
>16|TRBV7-2|NA|TRBJ2-3|NA
TGTGCCAGCAGCTTAGTGGCGCGGATGAACTCAGATACGCAGTATTTT
CASSLVARMNSDTQYF
>14|TRBV6-2/TRBV6-3|TRBD1|TRBJ1-2|NA
TGTGCCAGCACTAGGACAGGGGGCAACTATGGCTACACCTTC
CASTRTGGNYGYTF
>14|TRBV7-9|NA|TRBJ2-5|few
TGTGCCAGCAGCTTAGCTATGGATACGGAGACCCAGTACTTC
CASSLAMDTETQYF
>14|TRBV6-1|NA|TRBJ1-1|NA
TGTGCCAGCAGTGAGACCTATTGGAGCACTGAAGCTTTCTTT
CASSETYWSTEAFF
>13|TRBV6-2/TRBV6-3|TRBD1|TRBJ1-1|few
TGTGCCAGCAGCCGGACAGGGGAAATTGAAGCTTTCTTT
CASSRTGEIEAFF
>15|TRBV5-4|NA|TRBJ2-7|few
TGTGCCAGCAGCTTGGGGCCGGACACCGAGAGGGAGCAGTACTTC
CASSLGPDTEREQYF
>13|TRBV6-2/TRBV6-3|NA|TRBJ1-4|NA
TGTGCCAGCAGCTCGGGGACCGGCCGGGAACTGTTTTTT
CASSSGTGRELFF
>15|TRBV5-4|TRBD1|TRBJ2-5|NA
TGTGCCAGCAGCTCCGCCAAAACAGGGGAAGAGACCCAGTACTTC
CASSSAKTGEETQYF
>17|TRBV7-3|NA|TRBJ2-3|few
TGTGCCAGCAGCCCCCGGCCCCGTTCAGTCGGAGGGGGTACGCAGTATTTT
CASSPRPRSVGGGTQYF
>18|TRBV6-2/TRBV6-3|NA|TRBJ1-2|NA
TGTGCCAGTCCGAAAGGGGGTAGGCACAGGCCCTTTTTGGGTGGCTACACCTTC
CASPKGGRHRPFLGGYTF
>13|TRBV23-1|NA|TRBJ2-7|NA
TGCGCCAGCAGTCTACCGACGGTCTACGAGCAGTACTTC
CASSLPTVYEQYF
>15|TRBV20-1|NA|TRBJ1-2|few
TGCAGTGCTAGAGCCCCTGGGACGTCTAACTATGGCTACACCTTC
CSARAPGTSNYGYTF
>16|TRBV5-1|TRBD1|TRBJ1-2|NA
TGCGCCAGCAGCTGGGACAGCGGACCTCCTCCCCCGGCTTGCACCTTC
CASSWDSGPPPPACTF
>15|TRBV20-1|TRBD2|TRBJ2-5|NA
TGCAGTGCCCCGATAGCGGGGGGTCCGGATGGAACCCAGTACTTC
CSAPIAGGPDGTQYF
>14|TRBV5-1|NA|TRBJ1-1|few
TGCGCCAGCAGCATGACAAGAAAGAACACTGAAGCTTTCTTT
CASSMTRKNTEAFF
>15|TRBV4-3|TRBD2|TRBJ2-1|NA
TGCGCCAGCAGCCAGGGTTTAGCGGGGGCGAGGGAGCAGTTCTTC
CASSQGLAGAREQFF
>15|TRBV7-2|TRBD2|TRBJ2-7|NA
TGTGCCAGCAGCTTAGGGGTAGCGGGCACCTACGAGCAGTACTTC
CASSLGVAGTYEQYF
>17|TRBV18|NA|TRBJ2-1|NA
TGTGCCAGCTCACCACCCCAGGGGGCTAGCGGAGTTAATGAGCAGTTCTTC
CASSPPQGASGVNEQFF
>16|TRBV5-1|TRBD1|TRBJ2-2|NA
TGCGCCAGCAGACAGACGGGCCAGGGGGACACCGGGGAGCTGTTTTTT
CASRQTGQGDTGELFF
>16|TRBV7-8|TRBD2|TRBJ2-2|NA
TGTGCCAGCAGCTTCCGACTAGCGGGGCACACCGGGGAGCTGTTTTTT
CASSFRLAGHTGELFF
>14|TRBV20-1|NA|TRBJ1-4|NA
TGCAGTGCGTACAGGGATGTGGAGGGGGAAAAACTGTTTTTT
CSAYRDVEGEKLFF
>14|TRBV20-1|NA|TRBJ1-1|few
TGCAGTGCTAGAAGGCCTAGCGGGGACACTGAAGCTTTCTTT
CSARRPSGDTEAFF
>15|TRBV7-2|NA|TRBJ1-5|NA
TGTGCCAGCAGCTTTGGGGAGGTTAGCAATCAGTCCCAGCATTTT
CASSFGEVSNQSQHF
>22|TRBV24-1|TRBD1|TRBJ1-1|NA
TGTGCCACCAGTGATTTGAAGCCCCTATTGCGTACCGGACAGGGGGCAGGAACTGAAGCTTTCTTT
CATSDLKPLLRTGQGAGTEAFF
>11|TRBV7-9|NA|TRBJ2-5|NA
TGTGCCAGCAGCCCCGCCGGGACCCAGTACTTC
CASSPAGTQYF
>15|TRBV28|NA|TRBJ2-5|NA
TGTGCCAGCAGTTTACAACAGGGTCTGTCCGAGACCCAGTACTTC
CASSLQQGLSETQYF
>14|TRBV4-3|NA|TRBJ1-2|NA
TGCGCCAGCAGCCATCTAAGGACAGACTATGGCTACACCTTC
CASSHLRTDYGYTF
>16|TRBV20-1|TRBD1|TRBJ1-6|few
TGCAGTGCTAGCCAACCGACAGGGCGGCGGAATTCACCCCTCCACTTT
CSASQPTGRRNSPLHF
>14|TRBV20-1|NA|TRBJ1-1|once
TGCAGTGTCCCCCCGGGGGGGTGGAACACTGAAGCTTTCTTT
CSVPPGGWNTEAFF
>14|TRBV20-1|TRBD2|TRBJ2-5|NA
TGCAGTGCTAAGCCAGCGGGAGTCGGCGAGACCCAGTACTTC
CSAKPAGVGETQYF
>16|TRBV6-2/TRBV6-3|TRBD2|TRBJ2-7|NA
TGTGCCAGCAGTCCGGGCCCGCGGGGGAACTCCTACGAGCAGTACTTC
CASSPGPRGNSYEQYF
>16|TRBV6-1|NA|TRBJ1-1|few
TGTGCCAGCAGCGCCGACAAAGGTGGTGGGAACACTGAAGCTTTCTTT
CASSADKGGGNTEAFF
>14|TRBV7-8|NA|TRBJ1-1|few
TGTGCCAGCAGCTTAGCGATCTCGAACACTGAAGCTTTCTTT
CASSLAISNTEAFF
>14|TRBV28|TRBD1|TRBJ1-2|NA
TGTGCCAGCAGTTTCGGACAGGGGAACTATGGCTACACCTTC
CASSFGQGNYGYTF
>15|TRBV20-1|TRBD2|TRBJ2-1|once
TGCAGTGCGAGGATCCTAGCGGGAGGGTTACCCCGTGAGTTCTTC
CSARILAGGLPREFF
>13|TRBV29-1|NA|TRBJ1-1|NA
TGCAGCGTTCAGTCAGGGTTGGACACTGAAGCTTTCTTT
CSVQSGLDTEAFF
>13|TRBV6-2/TRBV6-3|NA|TRBJ1-1|NA
TGTGCCAGCAGAATAACGATGAACACTGAAGCTTTCTTT
CASRITMNTEAFF
>13|TRBV19|NA|TRBJ2-3|once
TGTGCCAGTAGTTTGCGACAAACAGATACGCAGTATTTT
CASSLRQTDTQYF
>16|TRBV7-8|TRBD2|TRBJ2-5|NA
TGTGCCAGCTGCTACATACGGACTAGCGGGAGAGAGACCCAGTACTTC
CASCYIRTSGRETQYF
>15|TRBV18|TRBD1|TRBJ1-1|NA
TGTGCCAGCTCACCACAGGGACAGTTGAACACTGAAGCTTTCTTT
CASSPQGQLNTEAFF
>16|TRBV6-5|NA|TRBJ2-1|NA
TGTGCCAGCAGTTACTCGAACCGGGGGCCCTACAATGAGCAGTTCTTC
CASSYSNRGPYNEQFF
>13|TRBV19|NA|TRBJ1-5|NA
TGTGCCAGTAGTACAGACGTAGATCAGCCCCAGCATTTT
CASSTDVDQPQHF
>16|TRBV19|NA|TRBJ1-2|NA
TGTGCCAGTAGTACGACAGTGGGCCTAGCTAACTATGGCTACACCTTC
CASSTTVGLANYGYTF